This T cell receptor beta chain was obtained from a study of blood T cell repertoires in COVID-19. Overall study: Whether acute or convalescent, the COVID-19 samples came from the United States, Italy and Spain.

Individuals drawn from 24 US areas were about 18 to 95 years old. Categorization into cohorts depended on clinical history that participants reported. The V end was cut by 5 bases, the J end by 5 bases, with 18 bases between. The germline CDR1 and CDR2 sequences are SEHNR and FQNEAQ (reference sequence). The CDR3 has 15 residues. Using immunoSEQ multiplex PCR, the repertoire was profiled, and TCRdb retains in-frame clones only, with some absent. The sample consists of more than 300,000 clones, more than 75% of them appearing once. This TCR was recovered from a woman aged 18-30 years who had recovered from COVID-19. The chain carries TRBV7-9 and TRBJ2-5; tentatively, D is TRBD1 (7 bases). Input material: PBMCs or T cells enriched from blood (not recorded which). The CDR3 region is CASSTSDREVETQYF. The CDR3 DNA reads TGTGCCAGCAGCACCTCCGACAGGGAGGTGGAGACCCAGTACTTC.